The sequence of this TCR beta chain was determined in a study of beta chain features in type 1 diabetes. General study results and limits: The similarity of naive, central memory and Treg TCRB repertoires appeared greater among patients than among healthy donors. Patients and controls would be equally affected if PCR favored shorter templates. All four CD4+ subsets from Type 1 diabetes patients carried moderately but significantly shorter TCRB CDR3s.

For this clone: What it recognizes is unknown.

Expressed TCRB transcripts were sequenced after all isolated RNA was converted to cDNA. The data were produced by immunoSEQ multiplex PCR, yet TCRdb's version contains in-frame clones alone and is incomplete. This table has hundreds of thousands of clones, roughly 13% appearing once. Germline-derived CDR1 and CDR2 are GTSNPN and SVGIG (reference sequence). Trimming took 4 bases from V and 5 from J, leaving 24 bases between them. The CDR3 spans 16 residues. CD45RO/CCR7/CD25/CD127/CD95/CD27 separated CD4+ naive, central memory, regulatory and stem cell-like memory cells by sorting. Sequencing was done on a sample of naive CD4+ T cells from blood. This receptor was taken from a man aged 18-30 years with type 1 diabetes. This chain uses TRBV30 with TRBJ2-7; possibly TRBD1 for D (5 bases). The CDR3: CAWNPKWSISGNEQYF. In DNA form, the CDR3 reads TGTGCCTGGAACCCGAAATGGTCTATATCAGGGAACGAGCAGTACTTC.